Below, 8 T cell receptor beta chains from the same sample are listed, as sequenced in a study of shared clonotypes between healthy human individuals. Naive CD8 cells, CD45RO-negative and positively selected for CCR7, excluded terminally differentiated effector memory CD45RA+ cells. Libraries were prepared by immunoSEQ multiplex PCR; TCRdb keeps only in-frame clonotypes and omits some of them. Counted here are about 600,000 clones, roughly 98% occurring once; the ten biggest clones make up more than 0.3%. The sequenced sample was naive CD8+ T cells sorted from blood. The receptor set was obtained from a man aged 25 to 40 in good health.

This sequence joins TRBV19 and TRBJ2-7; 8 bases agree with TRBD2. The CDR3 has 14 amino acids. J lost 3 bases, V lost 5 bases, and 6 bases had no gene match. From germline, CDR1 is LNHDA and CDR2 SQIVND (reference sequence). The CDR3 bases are TGTGCCAGTAGTCCGACTAGCGCGTTCTACGAGCAGTACTTC. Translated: CASSPTSAFYEQYF.

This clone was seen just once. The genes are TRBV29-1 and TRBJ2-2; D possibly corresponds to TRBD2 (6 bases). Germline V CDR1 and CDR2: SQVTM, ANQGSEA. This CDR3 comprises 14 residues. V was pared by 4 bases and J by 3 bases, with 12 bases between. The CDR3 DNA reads TGCAGCGTTGTAAGAGGGGAGGACACCGGGGAGCTGTTTTTT. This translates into CSVVRGEDTGELFF.

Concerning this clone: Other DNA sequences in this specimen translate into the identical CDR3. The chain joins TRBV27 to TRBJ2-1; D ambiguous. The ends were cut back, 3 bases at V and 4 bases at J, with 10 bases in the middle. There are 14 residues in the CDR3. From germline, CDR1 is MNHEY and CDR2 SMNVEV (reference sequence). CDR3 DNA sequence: TGTGCCAGCAGTTTGGGAACAGAGTACAATGAGCAGTTCTTC. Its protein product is CASSLGTEYNEQFF.

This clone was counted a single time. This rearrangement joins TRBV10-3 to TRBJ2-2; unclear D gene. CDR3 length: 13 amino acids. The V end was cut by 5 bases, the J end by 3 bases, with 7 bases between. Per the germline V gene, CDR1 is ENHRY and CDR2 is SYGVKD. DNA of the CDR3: TGTGCCATCAGTAACGAGGACACCGGGGAGCTGTTTTTT. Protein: CAISNEDTGELFF.

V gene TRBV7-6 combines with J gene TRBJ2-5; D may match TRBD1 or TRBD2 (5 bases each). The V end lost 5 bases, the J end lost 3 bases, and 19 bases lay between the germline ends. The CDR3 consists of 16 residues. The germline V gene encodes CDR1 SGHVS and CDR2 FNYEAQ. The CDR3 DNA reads TGTGCCAGCAGCCCTGGGACCTCTCCTCCGGAAGAGACCCAGTACTTC. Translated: CASSPGTSPPEETQYF.

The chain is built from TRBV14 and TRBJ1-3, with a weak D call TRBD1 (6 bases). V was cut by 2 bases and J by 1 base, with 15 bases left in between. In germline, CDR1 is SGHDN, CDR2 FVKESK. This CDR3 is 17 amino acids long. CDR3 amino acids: CASSQLQDSSSGNTIYF. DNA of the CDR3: TGTGCCAGCAGCCAACTACAGGACAGTTCATCTGGAAACACCATATATTTT.

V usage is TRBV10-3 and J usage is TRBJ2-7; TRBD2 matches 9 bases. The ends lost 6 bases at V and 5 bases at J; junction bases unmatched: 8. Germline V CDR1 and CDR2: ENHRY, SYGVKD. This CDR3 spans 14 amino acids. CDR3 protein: CAIRYSGSSHEQYF. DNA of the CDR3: TGTGCCATCAGGTATAGCGGGAGTAGCCACGAGCAGTACTTC.

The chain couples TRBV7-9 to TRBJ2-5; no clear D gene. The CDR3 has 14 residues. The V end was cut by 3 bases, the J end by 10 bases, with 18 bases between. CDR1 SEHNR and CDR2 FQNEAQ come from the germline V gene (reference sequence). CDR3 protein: CASSFPTAPDLQYF. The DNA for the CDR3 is TGTGCCAGCAGCTTCCCTACAGCGCCGGACCTCCAGTACTTC.